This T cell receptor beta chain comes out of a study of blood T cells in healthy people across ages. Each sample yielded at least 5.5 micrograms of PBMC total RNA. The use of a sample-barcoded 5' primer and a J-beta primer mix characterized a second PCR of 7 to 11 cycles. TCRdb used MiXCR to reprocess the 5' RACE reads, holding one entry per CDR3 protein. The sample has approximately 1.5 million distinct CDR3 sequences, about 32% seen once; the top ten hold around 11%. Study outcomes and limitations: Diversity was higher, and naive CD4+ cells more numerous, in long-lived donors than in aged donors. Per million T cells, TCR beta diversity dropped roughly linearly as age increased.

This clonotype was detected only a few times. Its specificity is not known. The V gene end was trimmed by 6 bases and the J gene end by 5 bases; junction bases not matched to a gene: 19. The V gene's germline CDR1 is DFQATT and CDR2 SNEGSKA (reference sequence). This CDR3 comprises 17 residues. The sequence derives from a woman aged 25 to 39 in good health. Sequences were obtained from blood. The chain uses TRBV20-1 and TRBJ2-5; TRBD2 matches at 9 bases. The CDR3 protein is CSARSGGSSLKGETQYF. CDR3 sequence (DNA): TGCAGTGCCAGAAGCGGGGGGAGCTCCCTAAAAGGGGAGACCCAGTACTTC.